The 2 T cell receptor beta chains given below trace back to one sample, sequenced in a study of cytotoxic CD8 clonotypes in ibrutinib-treated CLL. Some clones are missing from TCRdb's copy, which holds only in-frame ones; the method was immunoSEQ multiplex PCR. This sample yields 150,000 to 250,000 clones, of which roughly 72% are seen a single time; 13% belongs to the top ten. Here the sequenced sample was PBMCs, taken after 24 months of ibrutinib treatment. The receptors were gathered from a human donor with chronic lymphocytic leukemia.

The chain uses TRBV5-1 and TRBJ2-5; the D is unclear. The germline CDR1 and CDR2 sequences are SGHRS and YFSETQ. This CDR3 comprises 13 residues. The V and J ends lost 0 bases and 2 bases respectively, with 5 bases between them. CDR3 nucleotides: TGCGCCAGCAGCTTGGGGGTACAAGAGACCCAGTACTTC. This gives the protein CASSLGVQETQYF.

This sequence joins TRBV7-2 and TRBJ2-2; TRBD1 is a possible D gene (5 bases). V lost 7 bases and J lost 6, with 24 bases in between. The germline V gene has CDR1 SGHTA and CDR2 FQGNSA. This CDR3 comprises 17 residues. CDR3 in DNA: TGTGCCAGCACCGAGAATGTGCGGCAGGGTTATGCCGGGGAGCTGTTTTTT. This gives the protein CASTENVRQGYAGELFF.